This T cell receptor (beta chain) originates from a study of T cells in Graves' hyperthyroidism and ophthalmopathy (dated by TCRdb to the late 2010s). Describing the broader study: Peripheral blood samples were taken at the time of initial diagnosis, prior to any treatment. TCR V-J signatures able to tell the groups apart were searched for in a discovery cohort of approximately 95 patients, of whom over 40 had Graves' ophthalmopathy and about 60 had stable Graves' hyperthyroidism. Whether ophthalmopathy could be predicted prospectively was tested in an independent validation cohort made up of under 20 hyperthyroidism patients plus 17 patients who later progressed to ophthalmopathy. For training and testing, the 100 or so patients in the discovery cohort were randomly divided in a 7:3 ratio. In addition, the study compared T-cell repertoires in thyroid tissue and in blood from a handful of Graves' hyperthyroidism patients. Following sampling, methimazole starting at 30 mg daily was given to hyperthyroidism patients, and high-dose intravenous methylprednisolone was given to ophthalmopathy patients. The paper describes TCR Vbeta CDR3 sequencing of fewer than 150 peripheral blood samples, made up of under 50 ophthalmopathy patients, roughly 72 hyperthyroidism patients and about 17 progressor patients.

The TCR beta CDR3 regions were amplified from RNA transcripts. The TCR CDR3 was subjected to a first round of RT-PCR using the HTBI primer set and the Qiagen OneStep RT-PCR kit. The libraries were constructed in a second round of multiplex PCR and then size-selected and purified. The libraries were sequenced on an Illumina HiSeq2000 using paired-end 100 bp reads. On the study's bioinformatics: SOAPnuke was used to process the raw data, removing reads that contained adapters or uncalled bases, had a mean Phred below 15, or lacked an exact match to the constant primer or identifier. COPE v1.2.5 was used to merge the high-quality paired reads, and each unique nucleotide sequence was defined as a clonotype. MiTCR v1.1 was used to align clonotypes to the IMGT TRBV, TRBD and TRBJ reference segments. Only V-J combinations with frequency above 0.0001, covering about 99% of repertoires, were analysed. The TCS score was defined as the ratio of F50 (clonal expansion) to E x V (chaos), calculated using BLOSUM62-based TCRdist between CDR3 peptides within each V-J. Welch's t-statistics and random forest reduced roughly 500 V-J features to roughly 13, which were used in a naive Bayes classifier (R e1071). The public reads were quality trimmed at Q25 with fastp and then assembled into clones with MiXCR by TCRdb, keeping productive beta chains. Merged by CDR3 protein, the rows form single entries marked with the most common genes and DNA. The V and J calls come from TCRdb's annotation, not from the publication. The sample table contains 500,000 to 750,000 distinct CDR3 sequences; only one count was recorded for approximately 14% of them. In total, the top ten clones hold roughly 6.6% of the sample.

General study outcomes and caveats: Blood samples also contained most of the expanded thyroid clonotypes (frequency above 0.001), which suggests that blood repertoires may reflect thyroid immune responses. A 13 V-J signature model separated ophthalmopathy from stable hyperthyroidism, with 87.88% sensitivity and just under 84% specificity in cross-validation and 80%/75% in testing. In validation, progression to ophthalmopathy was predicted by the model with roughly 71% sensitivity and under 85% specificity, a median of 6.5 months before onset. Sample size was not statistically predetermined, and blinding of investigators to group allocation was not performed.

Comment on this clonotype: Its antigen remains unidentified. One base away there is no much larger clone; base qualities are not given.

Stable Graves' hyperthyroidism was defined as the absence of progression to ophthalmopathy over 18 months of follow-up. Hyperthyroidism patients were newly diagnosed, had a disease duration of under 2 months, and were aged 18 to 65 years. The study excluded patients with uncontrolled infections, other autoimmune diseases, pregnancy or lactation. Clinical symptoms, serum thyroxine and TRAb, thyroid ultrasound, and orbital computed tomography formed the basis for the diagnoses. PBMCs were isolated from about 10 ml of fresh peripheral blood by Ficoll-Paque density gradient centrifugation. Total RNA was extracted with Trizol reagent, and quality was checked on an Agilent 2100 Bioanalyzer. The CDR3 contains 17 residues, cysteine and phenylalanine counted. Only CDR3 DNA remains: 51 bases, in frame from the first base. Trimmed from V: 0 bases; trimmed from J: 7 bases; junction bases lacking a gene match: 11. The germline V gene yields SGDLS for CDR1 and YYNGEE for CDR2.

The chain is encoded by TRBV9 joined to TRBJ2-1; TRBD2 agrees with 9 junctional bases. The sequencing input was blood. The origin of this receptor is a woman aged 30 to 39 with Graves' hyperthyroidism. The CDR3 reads CASSVALLSGGQNEQFF. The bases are TGTGCCAGCAGCGTAGCTTTACTTAGCGGGGGCCAGAATGAGCAGTTCTTC. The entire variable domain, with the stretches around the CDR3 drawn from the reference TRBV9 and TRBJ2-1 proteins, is DSGVTQTPKHLITATGQRVTLRCSPRSGDLSVYWYQQSLDQGLQFLIQYYNGEERAKGNILERFSAQQFPDLHSELNLSSLELGDSALYFCASSVALLSGGQNEQFFGPGTRLTVL.